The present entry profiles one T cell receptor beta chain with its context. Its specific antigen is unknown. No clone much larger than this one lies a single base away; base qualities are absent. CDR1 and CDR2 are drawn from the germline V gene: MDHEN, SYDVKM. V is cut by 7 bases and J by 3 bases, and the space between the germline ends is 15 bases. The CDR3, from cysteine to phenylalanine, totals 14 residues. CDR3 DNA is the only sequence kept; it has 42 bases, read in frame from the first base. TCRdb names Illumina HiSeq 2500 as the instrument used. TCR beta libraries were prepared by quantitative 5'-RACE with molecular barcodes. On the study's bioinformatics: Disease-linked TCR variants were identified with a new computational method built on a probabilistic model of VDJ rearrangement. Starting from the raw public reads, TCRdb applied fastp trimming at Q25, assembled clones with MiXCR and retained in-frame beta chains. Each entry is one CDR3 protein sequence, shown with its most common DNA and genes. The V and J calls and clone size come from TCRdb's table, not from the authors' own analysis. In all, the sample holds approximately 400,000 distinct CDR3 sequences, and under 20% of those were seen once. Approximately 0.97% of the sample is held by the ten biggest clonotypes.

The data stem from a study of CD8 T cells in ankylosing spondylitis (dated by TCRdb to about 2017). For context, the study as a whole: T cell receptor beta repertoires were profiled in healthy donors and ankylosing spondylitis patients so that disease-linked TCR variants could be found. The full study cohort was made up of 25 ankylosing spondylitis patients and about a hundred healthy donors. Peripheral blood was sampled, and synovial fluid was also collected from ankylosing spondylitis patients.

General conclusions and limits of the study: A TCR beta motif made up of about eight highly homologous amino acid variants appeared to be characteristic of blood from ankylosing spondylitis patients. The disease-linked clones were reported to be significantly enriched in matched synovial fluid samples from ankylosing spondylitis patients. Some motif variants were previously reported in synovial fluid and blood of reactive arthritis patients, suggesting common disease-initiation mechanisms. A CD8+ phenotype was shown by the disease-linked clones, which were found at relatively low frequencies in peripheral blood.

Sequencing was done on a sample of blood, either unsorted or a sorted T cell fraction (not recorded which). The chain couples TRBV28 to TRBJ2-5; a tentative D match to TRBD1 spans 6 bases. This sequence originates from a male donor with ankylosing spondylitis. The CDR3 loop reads CASTDDPGEETQYF. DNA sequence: TGTGCCAGCACCGACGACCCAGGGGAAGAGACCCAGTACTTC.